The 2 T cell receptor beta chains below come from one sample, sequenced in a study of shared clonotypes between healthy human individuals. Cells designated naive CD8 were CD45RO-negative and were positively selected for CCR7, with terminally differentiated effector memory CD45RA+ cells excluded. Here immunoSEQ multiplex PCR was the method, and the copy in TCRdb shows in-frame clones only, minus some. The repertoire consists of roughly 1,800,000 clones, with roughly 94% occurring once and the leading ten covering 0.95% to 1.5%. The specimen sequenced was naive CD8+ T cells sorted from blood. These receptors all come from a man aged 18 to 35 in good health.

In this sample, this clone turned up once. This rearrangement joins TRBV5-6 to TRBJ2-7; 8 bases align to TRBD2. Trimming cost V 0 bases and J 6 bases; bases outside gene matches: 8. The CDR3 is 15 residues long. The germline V gene has CDR1 SGHDT and CDR2 YYEEEE. The CDR3 nucleotides read TGTGCCAGCAGCTTGGCCACTAGCGGTCCCATCGAGCAGTACTTC. It translates to CASSLATSGPIEQYF.

The genes are TRBV7-9 and TRBJ1-1; no clear D. This CDR3 is 17 amino acids long. Germline V lookup: CDR1 SEHNR, CDR2 FQNEAQ (reference sequence). V gave up 5 bases and J gave up 4 bases, with 23 bases separating them. CDR3 loop: CASSPPEGSGGFTEAFF. The CDR3 DNA is TGTGCCAGCAGCCCGCCGGAAGGAAGCGGCGGGTTCACTGAAGCTTTCTTT.